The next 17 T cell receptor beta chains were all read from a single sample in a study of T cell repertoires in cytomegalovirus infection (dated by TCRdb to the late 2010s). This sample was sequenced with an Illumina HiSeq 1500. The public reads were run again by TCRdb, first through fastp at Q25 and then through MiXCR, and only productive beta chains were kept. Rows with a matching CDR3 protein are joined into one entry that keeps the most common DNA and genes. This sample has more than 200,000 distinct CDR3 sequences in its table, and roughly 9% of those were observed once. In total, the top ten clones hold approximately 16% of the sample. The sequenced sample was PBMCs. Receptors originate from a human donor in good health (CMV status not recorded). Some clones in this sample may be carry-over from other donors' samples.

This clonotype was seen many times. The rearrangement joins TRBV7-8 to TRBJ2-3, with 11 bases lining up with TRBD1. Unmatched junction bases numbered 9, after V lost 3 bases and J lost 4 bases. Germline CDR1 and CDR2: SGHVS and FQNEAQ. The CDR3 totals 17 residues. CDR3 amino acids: CASSFRPRDRGSDTQYF. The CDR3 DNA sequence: TGTGCCAGCAGCTTCCGCCCTCGGGACAGGGGGTCAGATACGCAGTATTTT.

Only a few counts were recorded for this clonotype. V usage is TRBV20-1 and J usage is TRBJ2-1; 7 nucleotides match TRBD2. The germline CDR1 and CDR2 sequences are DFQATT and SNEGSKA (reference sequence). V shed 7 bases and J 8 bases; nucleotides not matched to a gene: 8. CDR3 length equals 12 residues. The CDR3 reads CSGASGGYEQFF. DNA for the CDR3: TGCAGTGGGGCTAGCGGTGGGTATGAGCAGTTCTTC.

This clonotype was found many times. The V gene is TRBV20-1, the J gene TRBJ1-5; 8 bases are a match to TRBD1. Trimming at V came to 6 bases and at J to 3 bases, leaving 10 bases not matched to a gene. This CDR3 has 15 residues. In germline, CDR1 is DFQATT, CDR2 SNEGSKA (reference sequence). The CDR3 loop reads CSAKTGAEYNQPQHF. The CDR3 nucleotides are TGCAGTGCCAAGACAGGGGCCGAATACAATCAGCCCCAGCATTTT.

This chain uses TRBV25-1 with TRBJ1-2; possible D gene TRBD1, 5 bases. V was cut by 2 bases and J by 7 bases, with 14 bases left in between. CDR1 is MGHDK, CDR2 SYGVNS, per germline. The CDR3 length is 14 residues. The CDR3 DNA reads TGTGCCAGCAGTGAACCGGGCAGGGAGGCTGGCTACACCTTC. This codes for CASSEPGREAGYTF.

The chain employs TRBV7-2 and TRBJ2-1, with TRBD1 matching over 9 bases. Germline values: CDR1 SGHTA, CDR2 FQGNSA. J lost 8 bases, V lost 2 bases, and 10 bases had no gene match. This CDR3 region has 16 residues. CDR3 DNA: TGTGCCAGCAGCTTAATGTGGACAGGGGCTAGAGATGAGCAGTTCTTC. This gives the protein CASSLMWTGARDEQFF. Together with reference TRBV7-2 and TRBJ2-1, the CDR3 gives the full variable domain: GAGVSQSPSNKVTEKGKDVELRCDPISGHTALYWYRQSLGQGLEFLIYFQGNSAPDKSGLPSDRFSAERTGGSVSTLTIQRTQQEDSAVYLCASSLMWTGARDEQFFGPGTRLTVL.

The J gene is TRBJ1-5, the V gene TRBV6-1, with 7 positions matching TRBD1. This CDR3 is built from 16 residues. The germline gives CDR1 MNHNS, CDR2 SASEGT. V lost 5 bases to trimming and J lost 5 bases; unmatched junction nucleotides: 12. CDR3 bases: TGTGCCAGCAGTATTTGGACAGGAAGTACTGATCAGCCCCAGCATTTT. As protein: CASSIWTGSTDQPQHF.

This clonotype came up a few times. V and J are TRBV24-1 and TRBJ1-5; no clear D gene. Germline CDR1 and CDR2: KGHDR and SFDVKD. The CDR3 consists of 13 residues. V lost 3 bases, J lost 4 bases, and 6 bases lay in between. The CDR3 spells CATSDRVNQPQHF. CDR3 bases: TGTGCCACCAGTGATCGGGTAAATCAGCCCCAGCATTTT.

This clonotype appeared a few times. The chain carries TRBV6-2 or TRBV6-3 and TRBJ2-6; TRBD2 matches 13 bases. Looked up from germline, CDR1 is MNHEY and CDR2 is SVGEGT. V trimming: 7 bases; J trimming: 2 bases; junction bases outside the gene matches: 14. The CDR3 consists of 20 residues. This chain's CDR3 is CASTYPRGTSGGAGANVLTF. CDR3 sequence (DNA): TGTGCCAGCACCTACCCAAGAGGAACTAGCGGGGGGGCTGGGGCCAACGTCCTGACTTTC.

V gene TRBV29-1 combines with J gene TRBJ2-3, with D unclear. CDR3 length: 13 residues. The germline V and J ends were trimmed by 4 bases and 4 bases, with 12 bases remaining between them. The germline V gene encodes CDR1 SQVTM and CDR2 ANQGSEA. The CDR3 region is CSVAYPPPDTQYF. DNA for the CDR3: TGCAGCGTTGCCTACCCGCCCCCAGATACGCAGTATTTT.

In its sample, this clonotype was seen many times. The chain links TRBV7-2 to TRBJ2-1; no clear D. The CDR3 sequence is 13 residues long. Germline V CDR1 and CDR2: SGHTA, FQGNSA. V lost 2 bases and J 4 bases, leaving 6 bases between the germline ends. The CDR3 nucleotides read TGTGCCAGCAGCTTACACCGATACAATGAGCAGTTCTTC. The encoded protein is CASSLHRYNEQFF.

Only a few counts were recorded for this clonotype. CDR3 sequence: CASGNFLGGWHEKLFF. The CDR3 bases are TGTGCTAGTGGTAATTTCCTCGGGGGTTGGCATGAAAAACTGTTTTTT. The chain links TRBV12-5 to TRBJ1-4; D is possibly TRBD1 (5 bases). Germline CDR1 reads LGHNT; CDR2 reads FRNRAP. This CDR3 is 16 amino acids long. The germline V and J ends were trimmed by 5 bases and 6 bases, with 19 bases remaining between them.

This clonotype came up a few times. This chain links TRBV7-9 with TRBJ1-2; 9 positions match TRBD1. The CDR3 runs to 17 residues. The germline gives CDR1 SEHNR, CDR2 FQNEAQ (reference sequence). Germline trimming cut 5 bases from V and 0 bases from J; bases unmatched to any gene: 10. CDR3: CASSTSGTGLANYGYTF. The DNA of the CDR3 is TGTGCCAGCAGCACTTCCGGGACAGGGCTAGCTAACTATGGCTACACCTTC.

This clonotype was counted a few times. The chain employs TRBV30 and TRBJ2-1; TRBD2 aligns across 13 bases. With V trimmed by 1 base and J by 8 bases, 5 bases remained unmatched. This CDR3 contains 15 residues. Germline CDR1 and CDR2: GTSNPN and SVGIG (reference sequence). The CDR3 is CAWSGTSGSRDEQFF. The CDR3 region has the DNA TGTGCCTGGAGTGGGACTAGCGGGAGCCGGGATGAGCAGTTCTTC.

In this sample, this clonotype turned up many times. The CDR3 sequence is CASSEDRGEGQPQHF. DNA of the CDR3: TGTGCCAGCAGTGAAGACAGGGGAGAAGGGCAGCCCCAGCATTTT. This chain connects TRBV2 to TRBJ1-5; 7 nucleotides line up with TRBD1. The trim removed 1 base at V and 7 bases at J, leaving 7 bases unmatched. The CDR3 totals 15 residues. Germline CDR1 reads SNHLY; CDR2 reads FYNNEI.

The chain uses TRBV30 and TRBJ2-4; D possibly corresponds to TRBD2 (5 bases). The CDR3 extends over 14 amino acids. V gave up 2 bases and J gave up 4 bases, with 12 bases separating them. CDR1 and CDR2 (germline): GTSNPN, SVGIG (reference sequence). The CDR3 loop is CAWSPGLGKNIQYF. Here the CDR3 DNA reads TGTGCCTGGAGTCCCGGACTGGGAAAAAACATTCAGTACTTC.

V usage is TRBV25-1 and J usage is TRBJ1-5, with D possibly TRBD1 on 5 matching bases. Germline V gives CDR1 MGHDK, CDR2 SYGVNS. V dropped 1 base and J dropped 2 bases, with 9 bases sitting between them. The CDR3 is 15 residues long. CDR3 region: CASSESGIGNQPQHF. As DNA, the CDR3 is TGTGCCAGCAGTGAATCAGGGATAGGCAATCAGCCCCAGCATTTT. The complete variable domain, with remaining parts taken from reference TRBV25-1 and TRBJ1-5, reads EADIYQTPRYLVIGTGKKITLECSQTMGHDKMYWYQQDPGMELHLIHYSYGVNSTEKGDLSSESTVSRIRTEHFPLTLESARPSHTSQYLCASSESGIGNQPQHFGDGTRLSIL.

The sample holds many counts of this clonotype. This chain's CDR3 is CASSISRGFGEAFF. CDR3 nucleotides: TGTGCCAGTAGTATATCGCGGGGGTTCGGTGAAGCTTTCTTT. The genes are TRBV19 and TRBJ1-1, with a tentative D call TRBD1 (5 bases). V was trimmed by 2 bases and J by 7 bases, leaving 14 bases between them. Germline lookup yields CDR1 LNHDA and CDR2 SQIVND (reference sequence). The CDR3 loop spans 14 amino acids.